These T cell receptor beta chains were read from a single sample in a study of post-analysis software for immune sequencing data. TCRdb reanalysed the PCR reads using MiXCR and keeps one entry per CDR3 protein. The table records under 650,000 distinct CDR3 sequences, roughly 45% of them present only once. Specimen: blood. Every receptor here comes from a girl between 10 and 17 years old with multiple sclerosis. The CDR3 runs from the conserved cysteine through the conserved F or W. The D gene is left open where the match is weak. Not every row has a clone size; where given, it reads once, few, many or a size class.

clone size: .
D gene: .
J gene: TRBJ2-1
V gene: TRBV10-3
CDR3 protein: CAIRPSGGARYNEQFF
CDR3 DNA: TGTGCCATCAGGCCATCGGGCGGGGCGCGGTACAATGAGCAGTTCTTC

clone size: .
D gene: TRBD1
J gene: TRBJ1-2
V gene: TRBV20-1
CDR3 protein: CSASPQGAQSYGYTF
CDR3 DNA: TGCAGTGCTAGTCCACAGGGGGCCCAATCGTATGGCTACACCTTC

clone size: few
D gene: .
J gene: TRBJ2-7
V gene: TRBV7-2
CDR3 protein: CASSFIIGAGSYEQYF
CDR3 DNA: TGTGCCAGCAGCTTCATCATAGGCGCTGGCTCCTACGAGCAGTACTTC

clone size: few
D gene: TRBD1
J gene: TRBJ2-3
V gene: TRBV12-3/TRBV12-4
CDR3 protein: CASSAGQGRDTQYF
CDR3 DNA: TGTGCCAGCAGCGCGGGACAGGGAAGAGATACGCAGTATTTT

clone size: few
D gene: .
J gene: TRBJ1-5
V gene: TRBV7-6
CDR3 protein: CASSLEDLQPQHF
CDR3 DNA: TGTGCCAGCAGCTTAGAGGATTTGCAGCCCCAGCATTTT

clone size: few
D gene: TRBD1
J gene: TRBJ2-3
V gene: TRBV24-1
CDR3 protein: CATSDPATGPSTDTQYF
CDR3 DNA: TGTGCCACCAGTGATCCCGCGACAGGGCCTAGCACAGATACGCAGTATTTT

clone size: .
D gene: .
J gene: TRBJ2-7
V gene: TRBV7-2
CDR3 protein: CASSPPGGEQYF
CDR3 DNA: TGTGCCAGCAGCCCGCCGGGCGGGGAGCAGTACTTC

clone size: .
D gene: .
J gene: TRBJ1-2
V gene: TRBV27
CDR3 protein: CASSFSRANYGYTF
CDR3 DNA: TGTGCCAGCAGCTTCTCCCGGGCCAACTATGGCTACACCTTC

clone size: once
D gene: .
J gene: TRBJ1-5
V gene: TRBV7-8
CDR3 protein: CASSLTSRFNQPQHF
CDR3 DNA: TGTGCCAGCAGCTTGACTTCCAGGTTCAATCAGCCCCAGCATTTT

clone size: few
D gene: .
J gene: TRBJ1-1
V gene: TRBV3-1
CDR3 protein: CASSQLGGDTEAFF
CDR3 DNA: TGTGCCAGCAGCCAATTGGGGGGAGACACTGAAGCTTTCTTT

clone size: .
D gene: .
J gene: TRBJ2-1
V gene: TRBV5-1
CDR3 protein: CASSIGWSSYNEQFF
CDR3 DNA: TGCGCCAGCAGCATTGGATGGAGCTCCTACAATGAGCAGTTCTTC

clone size: .
D gene: .
J gene: TRBJ1-2
V gene: TRBV20-1
CDR3 protein: CSARDPTGFYGYTF
CDR3 DNA: TGCAGTGCTAGAGATCCTACAGGGTTCTATGGCTACACCTTC

clone size: .
D gene: .
J gene: TRBJ1-2
V gene: TRBV6-5
CDR3 protein: CASRRRQTGYGYTF
CDR3 DNA: TGTGCCAGCAGGAGGAGGCAGACAGGCTATGGCTACACCTTC

clone size: .
D gene: TRBD2
J gene: TRBJ2-1
V gene: TRBV4-2
CDR3 protein: CASSLSGSGDDEQFF
CDR3 DNA: TGTGCCAGCAGTCTTAGCGGGAGTGGCGACGATGAGCAGTTCTTC

clone size: .
D gene: TRBD2
J gene: TRBJ2-1
V gene: TRBV20-1
CDR3 protein: CSATGTSENNEQFF
CDR3 DNA: TGCAGTGCTACCGGGACTAGCGAAAACAATGAGCAGTTCTTC

clone size: few
D gene: .
J gene: TRBJ2-1
V gene: TRBV12-3/TRBV12-4
CDR3 protein: CASSLPGYEQFF
CDR3 DNA: TGTGCCAGCAGTTTGCCAGGCTACGAGCAGTTCTTC

clone size: few
D gene: .
J gene: TRBJ2-3
V gene: TRBV2
CDR3 protein: CASSESAGQSTDTQYF
CDR3 DNA: TGTGCCAGCAGTGAATCAGCTGGACAGAGCACAGATACGCAGTATTTT

clone size: .
D gene: .
J gene: TRBJ1-3
V gene: TRBV11-2
CDR3 protein: CASSFGISGNTIYF
CDR3 DNA: TGTGCCAGCAGCTTTGGGATCTCTGGAAACACCATATATTTT

clone size: few
D gene: TRBD1
J gene: TRBJ2-1
V gene: TRBV5-1
CDR3 protein: CASKTGLGYNEQFF
CDR3 DNA: TGCGCCAGCAAGACAGGGTTAGGATACAATGAGCAGTTCTTC

clone size: many
D gene: .
J gene: TRBJ2-1
V gene: TRBV7-9
CDR3 protein: CASSLNGYNEQFF
CDR3 DNA: TGTGCCAGCAGCTTAAATGGCTACAATGAGCAGTTCTTC

clone size: .
D gene: .
J gene: TRBJ2-5
V gene: TRBV29-1
CDR3 protein: CSVEVRTAAQETQYF
CDR3 DNA: TGCAGCGTTGAAGTCCGAACAGCTGCGCAAGAGACCCAGTACTTC

clone size: few
D gene: TRBD2
J gene: TRBJ2-4
V gene: TRBV20-1
CDR3 protein: CSARGLAGGVAKNIQYF
CDR3 DNA: TGCAGTGCTAGGGGACTAGCGGGGGGGGTCGCCAAAAACATTCAGTACTTC

clone size: .
D gene: .
J gene: TRBJ2-1
V gene: TRBV20-1
CDR3 protein: CSAGGGSYNEQFF
CDR3 DNA: TGCAGTGCCGGAGGGGGGTCCTACAATGAGCAGTTCTTC

clone size: few
D gene: .
J gene: TRBJ2-1
V gene: TRBV10-3
CDR3 protein: CAMSGGNNEQFF
CDR3 DNA: TGTGCCATGTCCGGGGGAAACAATGAGCAGTTCTTC

clone size: few
D gene: .
J gene: TRBJ1-2
V gene: TRBV12-3/TRBV12-4
CDR3 protein: CASSIRGPSTF
CDR3 DNA: TGTGCCAGCAGTATAAGGGGTCCGTCCACCTTC

clone size: once
D gene: TRBD1
J gene: TRBJ2-5
V gene: TRBV12-3/TRBV12-4
CDR3 protein: CASRGKPGQPQETQYF
CDR3 DNA: TGTGCCAGCAGAGGAAAGCCGGGACAGCCTCAAGAGACCCAGTACTTC

clone size: .
D gene: TRBD1
J gene: TRBJ1-1
V gene: TRBV13
CDR3 protein: CASSHGTGGAMTEAFF
CDR3 DNA: TGTGCCAGCAGCCATGGGACAGGGGGCGCGATGACTGAAGCTTTCTTT

clone size: once
D gene: TRBD1
J gene: TRBJ1-2
V gene: TRBV7-6
CDR3 protein: CASSIGGADIYGYTF
CDR3 DNA: TGTGCCAGCAGCATAGGGGGCGCCGATATCTATGGCTACACCTTC

clone size: .
D gene: TRBD2
J gene: TRBJ2-5
V gene: TRBV10-3
CDR3 protein: CAISEGVAGEYNEQYF
CDR3 DNA: TGTGCCATCAGTGAGGGAGTAGCGGGAGAATACAATGAGCAGTACTTC